Below, 3 T cell receptor beta chains from the same sample are listed, as sequenced in a study of blood T cells in healthy people across ages. For the second PCR, which ran for roughly 6 to 12 cycles, a sample-barcoded 5' primer and a J-beta primer mix were used. TCRdb called the 5' RACE reads again in MiXCR, with one record for every CDR3 protein. Of about 680,000 distinct CDR3 sequences in the sample, roughly 49% were seen once. Sequences were obtained from blood. These receptor sequences come from an older woman in good health.

The V and J genes are TRBV3-1 and TRBJ2-3; D is unclear. The CDR3 consists of 15 residues. Trimming removed 2 bases at V and 4 bases at J, with 13 bases between. CDR1 LGHDT and CDR2 YNNKEL come from the germline V gene (reference sequence). The CDR3 DNA sequence: TGTGCCAGCAGCCAATGGACCCTAGGCGCAGATACGCAGTATTTT. It is translated as CASSQWTLGADTQYF.

This clonotype was detected only a few times. The V gene is TRBV29-1, the J gene TRBJ1-1, with D perhaps matching TRBD1 (5 bases). The CDR3 runs 14 residues. With 0 bases removed from V and 5 bases from J, the gap between germline ends came to 13 bases. Germline assignment: CDR1 SQVTM and CDR2 ANQGSEA. CDR3: CSVEEVRGGTEAFF. The CDR3 bases are TGCAGCGTTGAAGAGGTCCGGGGGGGGACTGAAGCTTTCTTT.

This chain connects TRBV20-1 to TRBJ2-3; D may be TRBD2 (5 bases). This CDR3 has 16 amino acids. Between the trimmed V and J ends, which lost 0 bases and 7 bases, there was a span of 20 bases. Per the germline V gene, CDR1 is DFQATT and CDR2 is SNEGSKA (reference sequence). The CDR3 DNA sequence: TGCAGTGCTAGAGATATAGGGCTAGCTGAGCGTCATACGCAGTATTTT. Translated: CSARDIGLAERHTQYF.